These T cell receptor beta chains were read from a single sample in a study of cytomegalovirus exposure and HLA in healthy donors. Profiled with immunoSEQ multiplex PCR; TCRdb holds only in-frame clones, not every one. The sample shows under 200,000 clones, approximately 71% of them seen only once. Sequencing was done on a sample of PBMCs. All receptors come from a woman aged 18-29 years in good health and CMV-seropositive. Each CDR3 is given with its conserved first and last residue. The D gene is left open where the match is weak. Part of the rows lack a size; the others show once, few, many or a class for expanded clones.

>-|TRBJ1-3|TRBV18|-
CASSPRMGDPSSGNTIYF
TGTGCCAGCTCACCAAGGATGGGCGACCCCAGCTCTGGAAACACCATATATTTT
>TRBD2|TRBJ2-3|TRBV4-2|-
CASSQAGLASTDTQYF
TGTGCCAGCAGCCAAGCAGGACTAGCTAGCACAGATACGCAGTATTTT
>-|TRBJ1-1|TRBV25-1|-
CASSAKVQANTEAFF
TGTGCCAGCAGTGCGAAGGTACAGGCGAACACTGAAGCTTTCTTT
>TRBD1|TRBJ1-2|TRBV5-1|-
CASSQTGGANYGYTF
TGCGCCAGCAGCCAAACAGGGGGCGCGAACTATGGCTACACCTTC
>TRBD1|TRBJ2-7|TRBV2|once
CASSVQGVSYEQYF
TGTGCCAGCAGTGTACAGGGGGTGTCCTACGAGCAGTACTTC
>-|TRBJ2-3|TRBV5-1|once
CASSLSTGFTDTQYF
TGCGCCAGCAGCTTATCGACAGGCTTCACAGATACGCAGTATTTT
>-|TRBJ2-7|TRBV6-1|-
CASSGGRDRYEQYF
TGTGCCAGCAGTGGAGGGAGAGACCGCTACGAGCAGTACTTC
>TRBD1|TRBJ1-1|TRBV5-6|once
CASSRRTGYTEAFF
TGTGCCAGCAGCCGAAGGACAGGATACACTGAAGCTTTCTTT
>TRBD1|TRBJ2-7|TRBV4-3|-
CASSQKGQGGEQYF
TGCGCCAGCAGCCAAAAGGGACAGGGAGGAGAGCAGTACTTC
>TRBD1|TRBJ1-2|TRBV7-3|-
CASSELGGTGKDGYTF
TGTGCCAGCAGCGAACTCGGCGGGACAGGGAAGGATGGCTACACCTTC
>-|TRBJ2-7|TRBV5-8|few
CASSLGPTYEQYF
TGTGCCAGCAGCTTGGGGCCGACCTACGAGCAGTACTTC
>TRBD1|TRBJ1-2|TRBV28|-
CASSSRQGYGYTF
TGTGCCAGCAGTTCCAGACAGGGCTATGGCTACACCTTC
>-|TRBJ2-7|TRBV7-2|-
CASSLGTAYEQYF
TGTGCCAGCAGCTTGGGCACAGCCTACGAGCAGTACTTC
>-|TRBJ2-4|TRBV4-2|-
CASSQPEGLRRYIQYF
TGTGCCAGCAGCCAACCCGAGGGACTTAGGAGGTACATTCAGTACTTC
>TRBD1|TRBJ2-7|TRBV5-1|-
CASSFGQGSSYEQYF
TGCGCCAGCAGCTTCGGACAGGGCAGCTCCTACGAGCAGTACTTC
>TRBD1|TRBJ2-7|TRBV29-1|few
CSVAGTGYSYEQYF
TGCAGCGTGGCCGGGACAGGGTATTCCTACGAGCAGTACTTC
>-|TRBJ2-1|TRBV4-2|-
CASSQDRRGEQFF
TGTGCCAGCAGCCAAGACCGCAGGGGTGAGCAGTTCTTC